This TCR beta chain comes out of a study of blood T cell repertoires in COVID-19. The method was immunoSEQ multiplex PCR; TCRdb's version includes in-frame clones alone and lacks a portion of them. The sample gives about 170,000 clones, about 74% of which show up once; about 3% is in the top ten. The CDR3 runs to 14 residues. Germline-derived CDR1 and CDR2 are SGHRS and YFSETQ. V lost 2 bases, J lost 1 base, and 6 bases lay in between. This clonotype was obtained from an elderly woman with acute or convalescent COVID-19. J is TRBJ2-2 and V is TRBV5-1; D ambiguous. What was sequenced was peripheral blood. CDR3 amino acids: CASSLYKNTGELFF. For the CDR3, the DNA is TGCGCCAGCAGCTTATATAAGAACACCGGGGAGCTGTTTTTT.